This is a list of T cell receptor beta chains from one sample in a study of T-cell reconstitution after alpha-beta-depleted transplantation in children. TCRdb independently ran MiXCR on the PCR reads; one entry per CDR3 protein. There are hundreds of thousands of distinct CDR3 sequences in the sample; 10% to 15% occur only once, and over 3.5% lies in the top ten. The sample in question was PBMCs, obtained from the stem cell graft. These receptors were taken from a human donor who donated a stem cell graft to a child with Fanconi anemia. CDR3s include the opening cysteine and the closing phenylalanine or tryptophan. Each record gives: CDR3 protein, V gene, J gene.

CDR3aa: CASSFGAGYEQYF; v_gene: TRBV7-9; j_gene: TRBJ2-7
CDR3aa: CASSDRGLGEQYF; v_gene: TRBV5-5; j_gene: TRBJ2-7
CDR3aa: CASSFPGDTQYF; v_gene: TRBV28; j_gene: TRBJ2-3
CDR3aa: CASSLQLASYEQYF; v_gene: TRBV12-3/TRBV12-4; j_gene: TRBJ2-7
CDR3aa: CAWSVRQVGQPQHF; v_gene: TRBV30; j_gene: TRBJ1-5
CDR3aa: CASSLDRLADTQYF; v_gene: TRBV11-2; j_gene: TRBJ2-3
CDR3aa: CASSLSPGELFF; v_gene: TRBV7-3; j_gene: TRBJ2-2
CDR3aa: CASTPGQRNTEAFF; v_gene: TRBV5-5; j_gene: TRBJ1-1
CDR3aa: CASSQSLRSTEAFF; v_gene: TRBV3-1; j_gene: TRBJ1-1
CDR3aa: CASSPTVPGELFF; v_gene: TRBV12-3/TRBV12-4; j_gene: TRBJ2-2
CDR3aa: CATSREGTDGYTF; v_gene: TRBV15; j_gene: TRBJ1-2
CDR3aa: CATSTSGYTDTQYF; v_gene: TRBV15; j_gene: TRBJ2-3
CDR3aa: CASSESIARAEAFF; v_gene: TRBV10-1; j_gene: TRBJ1-1
CDR3aa: CASSSHQGIF; v_gene: TRBV7-2; j_gene: TRBJ2-1
CDR3aa: CASSLQGASNEQFF; v_gene: TRBV5-1; j_gene: TRBJ2-1
CDR3aa: CASSEQGHGAQFF; v_gene: TRBV2; j_gene: TRBJ2-1
CDR3aa: CSAREKLVGYF; v_gene: TRBV20-1; j_gene: TRBJ2-5
CDR3aa: CASSLLAGGVHEQFF; v_gene: TRBV2; j_gene: TRBJ2-1
CDR3aa: CASSLLRQGMRTDTQYF; v_gene: TRBV5-6; j_gene: TRBJ2-3
CDR3aa: CASSREGVSTDTQYF; v_gene: TRBV9; j_gene: TRBJ2-3
CDR3aa: CASSRGQIDGEQYF; v_gene: TRBV12-3/TRBV12-4; j_gene: TRBJ2-7
CDR3aa: CASTRDRVGYTF; v_gene: TRBV12-3/TRBV12-4; j_gene: TRBJ1-2
CDR3aa: CASSRARLAALAKNIQYF; v_gene: TRBV28; j_gene: TRBJ2-4
CDR3aa: CSGLEAPSYEQYF; v_gene: TRBV29-1; j_gene: TRBJ2-7
CDR3aa: CATSDPSLGNDGYTF; v_gene: TRBV24-1; j_gene: TRBJ1-2
CDR3aa: CASSFMQDRGETQYF; v_gene: TRBV28; j_gene: TRBJ2-5
CDR3aa: CASSWGTGGKPQHF; v_gene: TRBV5-8; j_gene: TRBJ1-5
CDR3aa: CASSREGSSGTEAFF; v_gene: TRBV5-1; j_gene: TRBJ1-1
CDR3aa: CASTIVGGAYNQPQHF; v_gene: TRBV28; j_gene: TRBJ1-5
CDR3aa: CASSPGLSTDTQYF; v_gene: TRBV3-1; j_gene: TRBJ2-3
CDR3aa: CSARGTGETQYF; v_gene: TRBV20-1; j_gene: TRBJ2-5
CDR3aa: CASSLPRQGQRSPLHF; v_gene: TRBV6-5; j_gene: TRBJ1-6
CDR3aa: CASSQETVDTQYF; v_gene: TRBV3-1; j_gene: TRBJ2-3
CDR3aa: CASSSDGGSYGYTF; v_gene: TRBV5-1; j_gene: TRBJ1-2
CDR3aa: CASSLMRQGALGELFF; v_gene: TRBV11-2; j_gene: TRBJ2-2
CDR3aa: CASSFYDDGTDTQYF; v_gene: TRBV7-2; j_gene: TRBJ2-3
CDR3aa: CASSLVLAGGPPGDTQYF; v_gene: TRBV5-1; j_gene: TRBJ2-3
CDR3aa: CASSSIWAGELFF; v_gene: TRBV12-5; j_gene: TRBJ2-2
CDR3aa: CASSLGDRGRNEKLFF; v_gene: TRBV2; j_gene: TRBJ1-4
CDR3aa: CASSLGAGRITGELFF; v_gene: TRBV5-1; j_gene: TRBJ2-2
CDR3aa: CSVGGVRGPDTQYF; v_gene: TRBV29-1; j_gene: TRBJ2-3
CDR3aa: CSASHRGPTDTQYF; v_gene: TRBV20-1; j_gene: TRBJ2-3
CDR3aa: CASSQDRLSTDTQYF; v_gene: TRBV4-2; j_gene: TRBJ2-3
CDR3aa: CASSLARLGDGNEQFF; v_gene: TRBV7-2; j_gene: TRBJ2-1
CDR3aa: CASSPFESYNEQFF; v_gene: TRBV7-2; j_gene: TRBJ2-1
CDR3aa: CASSSSGGPPDSPLHF; v_gene: TRBV5-6; j_gene: TRBJ1-6
CDR3aa: CASSYRGGENTEAFF; v_gene: TRBV6-5; j_gene: TRBJ1-1